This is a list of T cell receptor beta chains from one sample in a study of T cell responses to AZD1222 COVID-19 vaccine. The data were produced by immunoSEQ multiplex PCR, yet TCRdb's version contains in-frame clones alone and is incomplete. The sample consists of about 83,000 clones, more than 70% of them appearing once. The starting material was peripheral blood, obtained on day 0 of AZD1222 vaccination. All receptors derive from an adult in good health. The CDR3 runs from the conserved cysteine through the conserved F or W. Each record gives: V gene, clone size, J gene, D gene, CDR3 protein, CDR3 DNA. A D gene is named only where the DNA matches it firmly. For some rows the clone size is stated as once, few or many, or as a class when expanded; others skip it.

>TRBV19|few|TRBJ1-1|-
CASRLNTEAFF
TGTGCCAGTAGGCTGAACACTGAAGCTTTCTTT
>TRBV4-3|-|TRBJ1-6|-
CASSSESNSPLHF
TGCGCCAGCAGCTCCGAGTCGAATTCACCCCTCCACTTT
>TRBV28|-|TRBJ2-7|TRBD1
CASGTGVYEQYF
TGTGCCAGTGGGACAGGGGTCTACGAGCAGTACTTC
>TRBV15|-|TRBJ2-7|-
CATSRDPGGYEQYF
TGTGCCACCAGCAGAGATCCAGGCGGCTACGAGCAGTACTTC
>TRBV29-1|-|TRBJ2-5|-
CSVVGGDQTQYF
TGCAGCGTTGTGGGGGGTGACCAGACCCAGTACTTC
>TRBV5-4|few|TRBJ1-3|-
CASSSAGAGNTIYF
TGTGCCAGCAGCAGTGCGGGGGCTGGAAACACCATATATTTT
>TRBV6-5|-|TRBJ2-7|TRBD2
CASSYLAGAFDEQYF
TGTGCCAGCAGTTACTTGGCGGGAGCTTTCGACGAGCAGTACTTC
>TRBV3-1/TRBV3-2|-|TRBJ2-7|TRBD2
CASSQDRGGGSYEQYF
TGTGCCAGCAGCCAAGATCGGGGGGGCGGCTCCTACGAGCAGTACTTC
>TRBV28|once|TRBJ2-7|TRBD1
CASREPLGQGKEQYF
TGTGCCAGCAGAGAGCCCCTTGGACAGGGAAAGGAGCAGTACTTC
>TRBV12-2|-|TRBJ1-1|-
CASRLGIRQGKDTEAFF
TGTGCAAGTCGCTTAGGAATTCGACAGGGGAAGGACACTGAAGCTTTCTTT
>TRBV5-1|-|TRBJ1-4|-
CASSLTLTGGKLFF
TGCGCCAGCAGCCTGACCCTTACCGGGGGAAAACTGTTTTTT
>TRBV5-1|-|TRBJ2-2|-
CASATDDTGELFF
TGCGCCAGCGCCACAGACGACACCGGGGAGCTGTTTTTT
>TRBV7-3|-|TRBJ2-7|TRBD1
CASSSGQINGGEQYF
TGTGCCAGCAGCTCGGGACAGATAAACGGTGGCGAGCAGTACTTC
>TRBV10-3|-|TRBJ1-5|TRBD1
CAINPGGGQPQHF
TGTGCCATCAACCCAGGGGGCGGTCAGCCCCAGCATTTT
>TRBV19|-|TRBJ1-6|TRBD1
CASSPRQGFNSPLHF
TGTGCCAGTAGTCCGCGACAGGGGTTCAATTCACCCCTCCACTTT
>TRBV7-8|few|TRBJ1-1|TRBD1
CASSLVLGQGYEAFF
TGTGCCAGCAGCTTAGTACTGGGACAGGGTTATGAAGCTTTCTTT
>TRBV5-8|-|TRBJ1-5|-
CASSVYLRVLSNQPQHF
TGTGCCAGCAGCGTTTACCTTAGGGTATTGAGCAATCAGCCCCAGCATTTT
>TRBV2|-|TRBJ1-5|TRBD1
CASSVRQGDGQPQHF
TGTGCCAGCAGCGTTAGACAGGGCGATGGTCAGCCCCAGCATTTT
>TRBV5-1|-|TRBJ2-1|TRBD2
CASSLGPTSGGINEQFF
TGCGCCAGCAGCTTGGGCCCGACTAGCGGGGGTATAAATGAGCAGTTCTTC
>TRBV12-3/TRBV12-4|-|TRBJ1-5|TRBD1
CASTRQGGQPQHF
TGTGCCAGCACCAGACAGGGAGGTCAGCCCCAGCATTTT
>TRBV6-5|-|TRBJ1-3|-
CASRPHYSGNTIYF
TGTGCCAGCAGGCCACACTATTCTGGAAACACCATATATTTT
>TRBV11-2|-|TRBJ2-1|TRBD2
CASSPGGSGGYNEQFF
TGTGCCAGCAGCCCAGGAGGTAGCGGGGGGTACAATGAGCAGTTCTTC
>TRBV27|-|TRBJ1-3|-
CASSMRGPNSGNTIYF
TGTGCCAGCAGCATGCGGGGTCCAAACTCTGGAAACACCATATATTTT
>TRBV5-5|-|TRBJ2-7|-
CASSPDRLGGEQYF
TGTGCCAGCAGCCCGGACAGGCTGGGGGGCGAGCAGTACTTC
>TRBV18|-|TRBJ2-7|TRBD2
CASSPPGTSGKYEQYF
TGTGCCAGCTCACCACCCGGGACTAGCGGGAAATACGAGCAGTACTTC
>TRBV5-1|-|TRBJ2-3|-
CASSSQALLTDTQYF
TGCGCCAGCAGCAGCCAGGCACTACTCACAGATACGCAGTATTTT
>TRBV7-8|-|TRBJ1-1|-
CASSLDRVGTEAFF
TGTGCCAGCAGCTTAGACAGGGTAGGGACTGAAGCTTTCTTT
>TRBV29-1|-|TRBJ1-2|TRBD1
CSVDSPGGVGYTF
TGCAGCGTTGATTCGCCAGGGGGAGTTGGCTACACCTTC
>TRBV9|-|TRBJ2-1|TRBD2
CASSVGLAGGINEQFF
TGTGCCAGCAGCGTGGGGTTAGCGGGAGGGATCAATGAGCAGTTCTTC
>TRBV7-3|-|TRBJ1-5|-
CASSPDGNQPQHF
TGTGCCAGCAGCCCGGACGGCAATCAGCCCCAGCATTTT
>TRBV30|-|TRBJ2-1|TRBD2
CAWSGLAGGPDFYNEQFF
TGTGCCTGGAGCGGACTAGCGGGAGGGCCTGATTTCTACAATGAGCAGTTCTTC
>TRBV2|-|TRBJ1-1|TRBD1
CASVRAAGGSTEAFF
TGTGCCAGCGTGAGAGCGGCAGGGGGAAGCACTGAAGCTTTCTTT
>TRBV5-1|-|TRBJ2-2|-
CASSLGRLPGELFF
TGCGCCAGCAGCTTGGGGCGGCTCCCCGGGGAGCTGTTTTTT
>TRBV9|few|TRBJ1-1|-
CASASTAVNTEAFF
TGTGCCAGCGCTTCTACAGCGGTGAACACTGAAGCTTTCTTT
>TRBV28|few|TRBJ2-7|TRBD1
CASDRTGGFYEQYF
TGTGCCAGCGACAGGACAGGGGGCTTCTACGAGCAGTACTTC
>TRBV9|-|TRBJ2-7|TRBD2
CASSVEREGYEQYF
TGTGCCAGCAGCGTAGAACGGGAGGGCTACGAGCAGTACTTC
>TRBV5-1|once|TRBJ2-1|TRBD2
CASSSGLDPTNEQFF
TGCGCCAGCAGCTCCGGACTAGACCCGACCAATGAGCAGTTCTTC
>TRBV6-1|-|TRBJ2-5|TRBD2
CASSETGTIVTQYF
TGTGCCAGCAGTGAAACCGGGACTATAGTTACCCAGTACTTC
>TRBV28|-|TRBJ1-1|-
CASSQQRAGPLKAFF
TGTGCCAGCAGTCAACAACGCGCGGGCCCGTTAAAAGCTTTCTTT
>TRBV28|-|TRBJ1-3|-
CASSLDSNTIYF
TGTGCCAGCAGTTTGGACTCAAACACCATATATTTT
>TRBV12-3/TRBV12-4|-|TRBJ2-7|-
CASSLGLTYEQYF
TGTGCCAGCAGTTTAGGTCTCACCTACGAGCAGTACTTC
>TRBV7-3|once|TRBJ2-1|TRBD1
CASSEYRGHEQFF
TGTGCCAGCAGTGAATACAGGGGGCATGAGCAGTTCTTC
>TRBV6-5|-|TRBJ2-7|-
CATAPWDEQYF
TGTGCCACCGCCCCATGGGACGAGCAGTACTTC
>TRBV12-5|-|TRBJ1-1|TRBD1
CASGPGQMNTEAFF
TGTGCTAGTGGCCCGGGACAGATGAACACTGAAGCTTTCTTT
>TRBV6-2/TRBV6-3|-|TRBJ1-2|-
CASSRDTTNYGYTF
TGTGCCAGCAGTCGCGACACAACTAACTATGGCTACACCTTC
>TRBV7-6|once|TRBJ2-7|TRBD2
CASSPWTSGSYEQYF
TGTGCCAGCAGCCCGTGGACTAGCGGGAGTTACGAGCAGTACTTC
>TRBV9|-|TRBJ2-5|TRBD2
CASSVGGRGFYQETQYF
TGTGCCAGCAGCGTAGGTGGGAGGGGATTCTACCAAGAGACCCAGTACTTC
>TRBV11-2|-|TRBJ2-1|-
CASSSDSNEQFF
TGTGCCAGCAGCTCGGACAGTAATGAGCAGTTCTTC
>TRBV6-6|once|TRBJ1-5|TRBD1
CASSLGQGGTQPQHF
TGTGCCAGCAGTTTAGGACAGGGGGGGACTCAGCCCCAGCATTTT
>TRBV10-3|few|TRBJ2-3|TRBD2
CAIGERGGSTDTQYF
TGTGCCATCGGGGAGCGGGGGGGTAGCACAGATACGCAGTATTTT
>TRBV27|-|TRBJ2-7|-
CASGYYSSSYEQYF
TGTGCCAGCGGTTACTACTCCTCCTCCTACGAGCAGTACTTC
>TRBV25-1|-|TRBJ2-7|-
CASSEFRAPGEQYF
TGTGCCAGCAGTGAATTCCGGGCCCCTGGCGAGCAGTACTTC
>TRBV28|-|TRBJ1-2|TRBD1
CASSRGTDYGYTF
TGTGCCAGCAGCCGCGGGACAGACTATGGCTACACCTTC
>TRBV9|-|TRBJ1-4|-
CASSVDPNEKLFF
TGTGCCAGCAGCGTAGACCCCAATGAAAAACTGTTTTTT
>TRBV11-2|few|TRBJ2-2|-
CASSLIGGSTGELFF
TGTGCCAGCAGCCTGATAGGGGGGAGCACCGGGGAGCTGTTTTTT
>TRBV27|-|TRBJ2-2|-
CASSLRAGQLFF
TGTGCCAGCAGTTTAAGGGCTGGTCAGCTGTTTTTT